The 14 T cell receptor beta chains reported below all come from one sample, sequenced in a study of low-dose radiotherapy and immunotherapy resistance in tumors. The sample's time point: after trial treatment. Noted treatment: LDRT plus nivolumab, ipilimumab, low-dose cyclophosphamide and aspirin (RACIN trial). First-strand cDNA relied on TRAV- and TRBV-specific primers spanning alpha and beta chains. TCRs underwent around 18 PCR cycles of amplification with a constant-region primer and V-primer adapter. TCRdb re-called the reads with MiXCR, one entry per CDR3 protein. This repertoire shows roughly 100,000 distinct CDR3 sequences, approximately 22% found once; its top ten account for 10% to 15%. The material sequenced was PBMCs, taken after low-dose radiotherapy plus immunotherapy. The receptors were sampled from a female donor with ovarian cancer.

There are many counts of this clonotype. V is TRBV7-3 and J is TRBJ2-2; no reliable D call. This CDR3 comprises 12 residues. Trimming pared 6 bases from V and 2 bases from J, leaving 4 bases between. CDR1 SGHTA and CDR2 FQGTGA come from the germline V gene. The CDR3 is CASRQNTGELFF. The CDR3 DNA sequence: TGTGCCAGCAGACAAAACACCGGGGAGCTGTTTTTT.

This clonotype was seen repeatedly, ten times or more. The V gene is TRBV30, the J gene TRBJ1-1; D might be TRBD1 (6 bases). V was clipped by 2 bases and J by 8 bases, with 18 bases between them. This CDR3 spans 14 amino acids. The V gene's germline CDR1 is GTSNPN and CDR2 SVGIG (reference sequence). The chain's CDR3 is CAWSLQGKPLEAFF. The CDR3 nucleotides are TGTGCCTGGAGTCTCCAGGGGAAACCCCTGGAAGCTTTCTTT.

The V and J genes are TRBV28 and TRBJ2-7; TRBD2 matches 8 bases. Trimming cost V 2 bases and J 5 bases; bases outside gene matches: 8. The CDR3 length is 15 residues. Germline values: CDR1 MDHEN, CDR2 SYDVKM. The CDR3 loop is CASSLAGGNRDEQYF. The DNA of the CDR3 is TGTGCCAGCAGTTTAGCGGGGGGAAATCGGGACGAGCAGTACTTC. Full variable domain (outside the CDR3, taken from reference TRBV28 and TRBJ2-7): DVKVTQSSRYLVKRTGEKVFLECVQDMDHENMFWYRQDPGLGLRLIYFSYDVKMKEKGDIPEGYSVSREKKERFSLILESASTNQTSMYLCASSLAGGNRDEQYFGPGTRLTVT.

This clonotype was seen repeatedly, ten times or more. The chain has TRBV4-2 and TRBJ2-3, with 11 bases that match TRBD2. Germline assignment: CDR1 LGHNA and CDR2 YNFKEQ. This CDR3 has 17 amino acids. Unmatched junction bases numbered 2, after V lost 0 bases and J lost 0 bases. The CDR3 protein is CASSQDVAGGSTDTQYF. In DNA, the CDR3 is TGTGCCAGCAGCCAAGACGTAGCGGGGGGGAGCACAGATACGCAGTATTTT.

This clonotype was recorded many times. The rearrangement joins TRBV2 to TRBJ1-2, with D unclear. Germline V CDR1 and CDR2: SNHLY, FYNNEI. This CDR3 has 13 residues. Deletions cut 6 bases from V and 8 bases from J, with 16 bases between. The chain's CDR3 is CASSATGVGGYTF. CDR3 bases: TGTGCCAGCAGCGCTACGGGTGTAGGGGGCTACACCTTC.

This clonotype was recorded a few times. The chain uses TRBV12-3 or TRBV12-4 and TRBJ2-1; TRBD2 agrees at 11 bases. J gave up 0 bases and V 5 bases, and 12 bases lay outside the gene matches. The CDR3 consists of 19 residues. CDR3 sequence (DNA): TGTGCCAGCAGTGGGGGACTAGCGGACCTTGCGAGCTCCTACAATGAGCAGTTCTTC. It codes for CASSGGLADLASSYNEQFF.

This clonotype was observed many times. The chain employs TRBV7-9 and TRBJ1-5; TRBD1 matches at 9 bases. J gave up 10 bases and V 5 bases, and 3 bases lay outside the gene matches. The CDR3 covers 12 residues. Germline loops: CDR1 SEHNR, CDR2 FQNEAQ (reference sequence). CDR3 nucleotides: TGTGCCAGCAGCCCTACAGGGGGCCCCCAGCATTTT. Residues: CASSPTGGPQHF.

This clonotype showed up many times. In DNA form, the CDR3 reads TGTGCCAGCAGCCAAGGCAGGGGAGCCTACAATGAGCAGTTCTTC. As protein: CASSQGRGAYNEQFF. This chain links TRBV3-1 with TRBJ2-1; TRBD1 might be the D (6 bases). The CDR3 totals 15 residues. Trimming cost V 1 base and J 2 bases, with 9 bases left between them. Germline lookup yields CDR1 LGHDT and CDR2 YNNKEL (reference sequence).

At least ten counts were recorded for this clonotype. The CDR3 DNA reads as TGTGCCAGCAGCCAGCCGGGACTAGCCCCCTACGAGCAGTACTTC. Translated: CASSQPGLAPYEQYF. The V and J genes are TRBV11-1 and TRBJ2-7; 9 bases map to TRBD2. Germline assignment: CDR1 SGHAT and CDR2 FQDESV (reference sequence). Germline trimming cut 5 bases from V and 2 bases from J; bases unmatched to any gene: 7. The CDR3 runs 15 residues.

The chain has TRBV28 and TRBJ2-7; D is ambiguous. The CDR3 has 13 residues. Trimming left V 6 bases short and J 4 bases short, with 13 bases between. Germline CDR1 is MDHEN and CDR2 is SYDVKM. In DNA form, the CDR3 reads TGTGCCAGCAGCCTCAATGCCCCTTACGAGCAGTACTTC. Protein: CASSLNAPYEQYF. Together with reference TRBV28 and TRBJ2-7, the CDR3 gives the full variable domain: DVKVTQSSRYLVKRTGEKVFLECVQDMDHENMFWYRQDPGLGLRLIYFSYDVKMKEKGDIPEGYSVSREKKERFSLILESASTNQTSMYLCASSLNAPYEQYFGPGTRLTVT.

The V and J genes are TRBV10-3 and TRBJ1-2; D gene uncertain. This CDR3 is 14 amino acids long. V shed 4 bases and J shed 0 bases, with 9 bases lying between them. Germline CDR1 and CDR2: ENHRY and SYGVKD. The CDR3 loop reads CAISGVAANYGYTF. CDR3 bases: TGTGCCATCAGTGGCGTGGCAGCTAACTATGGCTACACCTTC.

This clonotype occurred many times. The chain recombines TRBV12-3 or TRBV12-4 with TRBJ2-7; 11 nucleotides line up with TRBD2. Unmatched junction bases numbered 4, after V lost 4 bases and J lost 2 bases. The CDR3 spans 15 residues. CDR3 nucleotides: TGTGCCAGCAGTTATGGGACTAGCGGTACCTACGAGCAGTACTTC. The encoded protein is CASSYGTSGTYEQYF.

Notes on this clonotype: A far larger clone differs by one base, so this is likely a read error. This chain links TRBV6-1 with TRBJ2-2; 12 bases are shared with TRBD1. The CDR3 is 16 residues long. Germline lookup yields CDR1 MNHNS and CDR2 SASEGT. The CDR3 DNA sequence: TGTGTCAGCAGCGGAGCGGGACAGGGGGCGGACGGGGAGCTGTTTTTT. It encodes CVSSGAGQGADGELFF.

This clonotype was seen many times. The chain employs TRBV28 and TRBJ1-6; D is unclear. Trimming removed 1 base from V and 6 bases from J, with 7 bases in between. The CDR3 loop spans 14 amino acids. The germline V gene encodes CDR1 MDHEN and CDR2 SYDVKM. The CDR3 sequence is CASSLSAFNSPLHF. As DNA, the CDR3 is TGTGCCAGCAGTTTATCGGCCTTTAATTCACCCCTCCACTTT.